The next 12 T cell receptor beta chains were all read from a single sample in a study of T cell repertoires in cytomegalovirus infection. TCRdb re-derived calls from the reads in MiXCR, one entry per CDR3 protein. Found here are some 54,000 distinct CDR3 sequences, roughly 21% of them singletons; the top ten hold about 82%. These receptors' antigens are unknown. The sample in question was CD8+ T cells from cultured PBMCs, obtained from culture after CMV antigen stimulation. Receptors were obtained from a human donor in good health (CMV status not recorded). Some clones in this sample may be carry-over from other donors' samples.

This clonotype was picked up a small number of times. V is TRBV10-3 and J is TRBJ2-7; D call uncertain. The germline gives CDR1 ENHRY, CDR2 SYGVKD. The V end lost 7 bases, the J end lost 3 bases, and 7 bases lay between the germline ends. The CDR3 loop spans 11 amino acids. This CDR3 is CAITSSYEQYF. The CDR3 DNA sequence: TGTGCCATCACCAGTAGCTACGAGCAGTACTTC.

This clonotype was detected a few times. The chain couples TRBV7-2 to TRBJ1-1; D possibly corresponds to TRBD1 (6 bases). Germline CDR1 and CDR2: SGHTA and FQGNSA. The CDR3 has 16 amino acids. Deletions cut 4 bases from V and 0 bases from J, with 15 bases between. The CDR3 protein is CASSSLGDIMNTEAFF. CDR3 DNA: TGTGCCAGCAGCTCCTTGGGGGACATCATGAACACTGAAGCTTTCTTT.

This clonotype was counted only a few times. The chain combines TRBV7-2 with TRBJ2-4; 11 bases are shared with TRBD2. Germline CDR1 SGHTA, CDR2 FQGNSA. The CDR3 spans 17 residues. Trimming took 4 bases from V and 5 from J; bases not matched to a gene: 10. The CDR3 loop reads CASSWRKTSGGENIQYF. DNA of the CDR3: TGTGCCAGCAGCTGGAGAAAAACTAGCGGGGGAGAAAACATTCAGTACTTC.

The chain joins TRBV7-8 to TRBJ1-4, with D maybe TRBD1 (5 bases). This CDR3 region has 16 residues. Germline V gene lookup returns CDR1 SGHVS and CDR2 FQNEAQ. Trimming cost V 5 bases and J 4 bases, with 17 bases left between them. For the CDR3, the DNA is TGTGCCAGCAGCCCCGCCCCCGACAGTTTTAATGAAAAACTGTTTTTT. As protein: CASSPAPDSFNEKLFF.

In DNA, the CDR3 is TGTGCCAGCAGCTTAGAACCCAAACGCGGTTCACCCCTCCACTTT. It is translated as CASSLEPKRGSPLHF. The V and J genes are TRBV7-9 and TRBJ1-6; D is unclear. The CDR3 loop spans 15 amino acids. Germline CDR1 reads SEHNR; CDR2 reads FQNEAQ (reference sequence). The ends were cut back, 1 base at V and 9 bases at J, with 13 bases in the middle.

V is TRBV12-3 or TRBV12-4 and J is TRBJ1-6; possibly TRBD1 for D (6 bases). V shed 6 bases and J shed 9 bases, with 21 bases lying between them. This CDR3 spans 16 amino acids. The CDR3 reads CASRNPSGGVGSPLHF. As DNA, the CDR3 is TGTGCCAGCAGAAATCCATCGGGGGGCGTAGGTTCACCCCTCCACTTT.

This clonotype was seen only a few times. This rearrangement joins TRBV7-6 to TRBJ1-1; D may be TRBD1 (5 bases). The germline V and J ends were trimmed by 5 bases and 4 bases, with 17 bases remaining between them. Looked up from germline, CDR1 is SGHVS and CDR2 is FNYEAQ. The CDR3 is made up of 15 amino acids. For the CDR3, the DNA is TGTGCCAGCAGCCCTAAAATTGCTGGGACCACTGAAGCTTTCTTT. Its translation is CASSPKIAGTTEAFF.

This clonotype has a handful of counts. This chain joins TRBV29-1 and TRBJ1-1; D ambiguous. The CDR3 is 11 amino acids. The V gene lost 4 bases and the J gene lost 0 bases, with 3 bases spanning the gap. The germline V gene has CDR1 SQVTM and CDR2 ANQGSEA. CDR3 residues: CSVGMNTEAFF. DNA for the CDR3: TGCAGCGTTGGTATGAACACTGAAGCTTTCTTT.

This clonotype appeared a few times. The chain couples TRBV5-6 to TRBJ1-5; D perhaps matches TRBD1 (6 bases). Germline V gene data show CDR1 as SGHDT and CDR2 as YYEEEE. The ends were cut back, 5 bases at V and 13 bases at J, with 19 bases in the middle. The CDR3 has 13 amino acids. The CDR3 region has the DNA TGTGCCAGCAGTAATGGGCCGACAGGATATCAGCATTTT. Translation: CASSNGPTGYQHF.

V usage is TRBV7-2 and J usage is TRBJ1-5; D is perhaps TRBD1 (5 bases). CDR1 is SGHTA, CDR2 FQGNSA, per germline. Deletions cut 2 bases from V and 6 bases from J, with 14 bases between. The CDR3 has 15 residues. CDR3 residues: CASSLRTGGGQPQHF. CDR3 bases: TGTGCCAGCAGCTTAAGAACAGGCGGGGGTCAGCCCCAGCATTTT.

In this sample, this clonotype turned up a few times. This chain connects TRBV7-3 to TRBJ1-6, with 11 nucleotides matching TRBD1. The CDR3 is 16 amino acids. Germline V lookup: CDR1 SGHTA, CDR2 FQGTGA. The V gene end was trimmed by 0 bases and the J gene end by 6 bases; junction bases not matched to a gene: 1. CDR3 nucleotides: TGTGCCAGCAGCTTAACGGGACAGGGGGGTAATTCACCCCTCCACTTT. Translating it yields CASSLTGQGGNSPLHF.

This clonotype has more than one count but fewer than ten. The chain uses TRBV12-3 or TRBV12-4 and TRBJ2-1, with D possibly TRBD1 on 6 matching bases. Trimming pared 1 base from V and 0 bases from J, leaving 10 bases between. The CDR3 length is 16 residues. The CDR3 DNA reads TGTGCCAGCAGTTTAGTGGGGACACTCTCCTACAATGAGCAGTTCTTC. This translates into CASSLVGTLSYNEQFF.